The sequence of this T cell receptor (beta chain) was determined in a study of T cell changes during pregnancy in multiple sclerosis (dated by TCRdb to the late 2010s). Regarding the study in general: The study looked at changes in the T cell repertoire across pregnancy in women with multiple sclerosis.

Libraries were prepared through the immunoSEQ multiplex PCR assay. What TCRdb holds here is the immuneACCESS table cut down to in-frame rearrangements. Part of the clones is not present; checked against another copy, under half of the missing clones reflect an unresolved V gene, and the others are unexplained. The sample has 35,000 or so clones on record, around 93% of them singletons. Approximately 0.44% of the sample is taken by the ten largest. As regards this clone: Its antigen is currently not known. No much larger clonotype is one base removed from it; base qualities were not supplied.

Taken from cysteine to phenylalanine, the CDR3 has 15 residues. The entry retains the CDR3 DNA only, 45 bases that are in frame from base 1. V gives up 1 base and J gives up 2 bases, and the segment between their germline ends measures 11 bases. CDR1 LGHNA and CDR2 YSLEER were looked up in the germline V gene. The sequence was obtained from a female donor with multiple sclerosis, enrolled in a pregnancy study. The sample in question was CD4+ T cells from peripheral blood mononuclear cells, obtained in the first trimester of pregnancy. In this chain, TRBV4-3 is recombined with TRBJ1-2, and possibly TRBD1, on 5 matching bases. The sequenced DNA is TGCGCCAGCAGCCAAGTCGGGGGGGTGAACTATGGCTACACCTTC. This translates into CASSQVGGVNYGYTF.